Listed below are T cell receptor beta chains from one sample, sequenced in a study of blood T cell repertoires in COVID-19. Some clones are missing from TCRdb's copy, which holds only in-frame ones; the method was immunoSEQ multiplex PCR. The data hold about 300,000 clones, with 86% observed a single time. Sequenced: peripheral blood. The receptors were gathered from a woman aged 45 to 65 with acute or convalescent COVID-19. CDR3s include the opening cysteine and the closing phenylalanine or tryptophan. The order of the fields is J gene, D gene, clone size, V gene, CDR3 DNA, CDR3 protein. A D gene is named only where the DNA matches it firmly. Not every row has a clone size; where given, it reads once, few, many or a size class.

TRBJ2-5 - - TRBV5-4 TGTGCCAGCAGCTTGAAAGGGGAAGAGACCCAGTACTTC CASSLKGEETQYF
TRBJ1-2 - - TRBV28 TGTGCCAGCAGTTTTAAGGCAGGGGTTGGCTATGGCTACACCTTC CASSFKAGVGYGYTF
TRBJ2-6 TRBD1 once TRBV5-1 TGCGCCAGCAGCGTGGCCGGGACAGACTCTGGGGCCAACGTCCTGACTTTC CASSVAGTDSGANVLTF
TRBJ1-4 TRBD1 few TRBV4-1 TGCGCCAGCAGACAGGGGGCTGCTAATGAAAAACTGTTTTTT CASRQGAANEKLFF
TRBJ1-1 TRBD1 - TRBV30 TGTGCCTGGAGAGCACAGGGGGCGCGGGTTGAAGCTTTCTTT CAWRAQGARVEAFF
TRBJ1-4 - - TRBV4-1 TGCGCCAGCAGCCTGATGACCGGGGAGAATGAAAAACTGTTTTTT CASSLMTGENEKLFF
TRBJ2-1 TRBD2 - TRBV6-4 TGTGCCAGCAGTGATAATCCTAGCGGACACAATGAGCAGTTCTTC CASSDNPSGHNEQFF
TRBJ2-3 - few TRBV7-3 TGTGCCAGCAGCTTACGCACAGGGCGGGTGGATGGCACAGATACGCAGTATTTT CASSLRTGRVDGTDTQYF
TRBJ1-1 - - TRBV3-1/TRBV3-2 TGTGCCAGCAGCCACGACTTCGACAGACCTTACGCCGTTCCTTTCTTT CASSHDFDRPYAVPFF
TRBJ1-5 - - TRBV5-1 TGCGCCAGCAGCTTGAAGGGGGGGCAGCCCCAGCATTTT CASSLKGGQPQHF